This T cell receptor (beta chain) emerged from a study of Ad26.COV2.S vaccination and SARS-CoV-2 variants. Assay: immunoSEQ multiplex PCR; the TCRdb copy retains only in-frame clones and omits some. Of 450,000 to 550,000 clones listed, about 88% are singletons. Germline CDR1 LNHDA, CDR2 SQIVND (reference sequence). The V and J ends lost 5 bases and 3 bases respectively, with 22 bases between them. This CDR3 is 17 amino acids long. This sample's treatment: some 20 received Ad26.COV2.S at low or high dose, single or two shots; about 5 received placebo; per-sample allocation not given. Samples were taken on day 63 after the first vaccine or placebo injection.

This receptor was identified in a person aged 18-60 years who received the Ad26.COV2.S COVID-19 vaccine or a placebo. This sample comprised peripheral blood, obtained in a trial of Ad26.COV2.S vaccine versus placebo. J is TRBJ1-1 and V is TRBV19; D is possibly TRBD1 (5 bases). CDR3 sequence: CASSGDPLGVNYTEAFF. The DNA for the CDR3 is TGTGCCAGTAGTGGCGATCCCCTGGGGGTAAACTACACTGAAGCTTTCTTT.